This entry concerns a single T cell receptor beta chain. This entry comes from a study of blood T cell repertoires in COVID-19. The CDR3 consists of 18 residues. The table came from immunoSEQ multiplex PCR; TCRdb's copy has only in-frame clones and leaves some out. The sample includes about 240,000 clones, around 84% of them seen just once. The receptor comes from an older woman with active or convalescent COVID-19. The specimen was peripheral blood. The chain carries TRBV21-1 and TRBJ2-3; no check of the table's D call, TRBD2, against the DNA was made. TRBV21-1 is a known pseudogene. CDR3 residues: CASGLSPGLARSTDTQYF. The CDR3 DNA reads as TGTGCCAGCGGCCTATCTCCGGGACTAGCTCGAAGCACAGATACGCAGTATTTT.